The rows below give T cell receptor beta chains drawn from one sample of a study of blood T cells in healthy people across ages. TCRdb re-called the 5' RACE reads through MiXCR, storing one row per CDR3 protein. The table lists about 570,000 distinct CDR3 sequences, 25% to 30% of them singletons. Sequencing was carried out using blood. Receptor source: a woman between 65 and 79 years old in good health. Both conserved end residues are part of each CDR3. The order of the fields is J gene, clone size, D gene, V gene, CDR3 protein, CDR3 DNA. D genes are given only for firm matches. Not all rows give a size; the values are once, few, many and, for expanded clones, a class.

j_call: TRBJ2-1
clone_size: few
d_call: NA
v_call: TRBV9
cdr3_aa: CASSVAGVGYNEQFF
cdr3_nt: TGTGCCAGCAGCGTAGCTGGCGTAGGATACAATGAGCAGTTCTTC

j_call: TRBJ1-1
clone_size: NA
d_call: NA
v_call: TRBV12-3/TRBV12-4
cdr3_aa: CASIPGYTEAFF
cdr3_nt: TGTGCCAGCATTCCGGGGTACACTGAAGCTTTCTTT

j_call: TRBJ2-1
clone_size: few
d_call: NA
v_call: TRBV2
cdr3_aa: CASSETRASLQFF
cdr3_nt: TGTGCCAGCAGTGAAACCAGGGCCTCCCTGCAGTTCTTC

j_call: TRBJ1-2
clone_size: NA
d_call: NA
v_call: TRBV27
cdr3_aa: CASSLNRDQLHYGYTF
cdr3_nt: TGTGCCAGCAGTTTAAATCGGGACCAACTTCACTATGGCTACACCTTC

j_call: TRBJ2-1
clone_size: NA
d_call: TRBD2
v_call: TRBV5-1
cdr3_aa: CASSPEGLAGYNEQFF
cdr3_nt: TGCGCCAGCAGCCCGGAGGGACTAGCGGGGTACAATGAGCAGTTCTTC

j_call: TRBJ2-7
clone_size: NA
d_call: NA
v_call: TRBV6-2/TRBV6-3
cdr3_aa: CATNRDAYEQYF
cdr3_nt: TGTGCCACCAACAGGGACGCCTACGAGCAGTACTTC

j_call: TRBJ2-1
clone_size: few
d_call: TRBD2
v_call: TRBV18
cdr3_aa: CASSRASGTYNEQFF
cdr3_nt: TGTGCCAGCTCACGGGCTAGCGGGACATACAATGAGCAGTTCTTC

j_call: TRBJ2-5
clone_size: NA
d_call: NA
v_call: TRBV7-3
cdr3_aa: CASSPSGLTQETQYF
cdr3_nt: TGTGCCAGCAGCCCCAGCGGGCTGACTCAAGAGACCCAGTACTTC

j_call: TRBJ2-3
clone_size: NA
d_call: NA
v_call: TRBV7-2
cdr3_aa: CASSLRGARTDTQYF
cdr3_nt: TGTGCCAGCAGCTTAAGGGGGGCGCGAACAGATACGCAGTATTTT

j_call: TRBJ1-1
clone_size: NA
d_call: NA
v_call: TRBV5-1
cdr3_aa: CASNRDKDNTEAFF
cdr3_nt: TGCGCCAGCAACCGGGACAAGGATAACACTGAAGCTTTCTTT

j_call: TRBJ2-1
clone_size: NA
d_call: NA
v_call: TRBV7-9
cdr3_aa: CASRIADIRENEQFF
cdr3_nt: TGTGCCAGCCGAATAGCGGACATTAGGGAGAATGAGCAGTTCTTC

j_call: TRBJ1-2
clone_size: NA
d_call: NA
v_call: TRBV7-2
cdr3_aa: CASSRTGLTYGYTF
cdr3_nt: TGTGCCAGCAGTCGGACGGGATTAACTTATGGCTACACCTTC

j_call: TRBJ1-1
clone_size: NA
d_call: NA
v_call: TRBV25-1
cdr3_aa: CASSWRGNTEAFF
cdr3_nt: TGTGCCAGCAGTTGGAGGGGGAACACTGAAGCTTTCTTT

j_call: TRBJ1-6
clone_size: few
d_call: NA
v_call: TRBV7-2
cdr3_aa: CASSLSGGTSSPLHF
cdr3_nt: TGTGCCAGCAGCTTGTCGGGAGGTACCAGTTCACCCCTCCACTTT